This paragraph reports one T cell receptor (beta chain). Patients who had autoimmune disease history or got systemic immunosuppression were left out. With baseline, cycle 4 day 1, and cycle 7 day 1 as timepoints, blood was sampled. The data are from a study of OX40 agonist ivuxolimab in advanced cancers. Data came from immunoSEQ multiplex PCR; TCRdb stores just in-frame clones and leaves some out. The repertoire holds about 12,000 clones, with around 80% as singletons. The source is an adult with an advanced solid tumor such as melanoma, head and neck, liver or kidney cancer. The starting material was CD4+ or CD8+ T cells sorted from blood, obtained in a trial of the OX40 agonist ivuxolimab.

In DNA, the CDR3 is TGTGCCAGCAGTGAACAGGGGGGTCTTAACGAGCAGTACTTC. It yields the protein CASSEQGGLNEQYF. The chain joins TRBV6-1 to TRBJ2-7, with D possibly TRBD1 on 7 matching bases. The ends were cut back, 2 bases at V and 5 bases at J, with 13 bases in the middle. CDR3 length: 14 residues. Germline values: CDR1 MNHNS, CDR2 SASEGT.